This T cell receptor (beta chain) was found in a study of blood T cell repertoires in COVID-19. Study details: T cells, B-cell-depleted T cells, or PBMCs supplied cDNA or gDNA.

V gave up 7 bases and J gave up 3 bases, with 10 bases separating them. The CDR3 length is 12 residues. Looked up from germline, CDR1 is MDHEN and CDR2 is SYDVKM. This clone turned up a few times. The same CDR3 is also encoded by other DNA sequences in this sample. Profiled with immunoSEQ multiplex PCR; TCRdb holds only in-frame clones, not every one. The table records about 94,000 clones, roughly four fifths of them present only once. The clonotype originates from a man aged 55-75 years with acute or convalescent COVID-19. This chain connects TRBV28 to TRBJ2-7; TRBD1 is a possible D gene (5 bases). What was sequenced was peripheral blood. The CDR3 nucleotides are TGTGCCAGCACAGGGCAGGACTACGAGCAGTACTTC. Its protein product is CASTGQDYEQYF.